A selection of T cell receptor beta chains follows, all from one sample in a study of technical replicates of blood from several donors. The method was immunoSEQ multiplex PCR; TCRdb's version includes in-frame clones alone and lacks a portion of them. The sample shows about 17,000 clones, 70% to 85% of them seen only once. The sequencing input was PBMCs. The receptors shown here come from a human donor in good health. Some clones in this sample may be carry-over from other donors' samples. The CDR3 runs from the conserved cysteine through the conserved F or W. The D gene is left open where the match is weak. Clone size is given for some rows only: seen once, a few or many times, or a class if the clone is expanded.

>TRBV9|NA|TRBJ1-1|13|NA
CATEGGVNTEAFF
TGTGCCACAGAAGGGGGAGTGAACACTGAAGCTTTCTTT
>TRBV4-2|NA|TRBJ1-2|15|few
CASSQVGVRSYGYTF
TGTGCCAGCAGCCAAGTCGGGGTTCGGAGCTATGGCTACACCTTC
>TRBV5-6|NA|TRBJ2-3|14|NA
CASSFLVSTDTQYF
TGTGCCAGCAGCTTTCTAGTAAGCACAGATACGCAGTATTTT
>TRBV13|TRBD1|TRBJ2-7|14|once
CASSPHRGVYEQYF
TGTGCCAGCAGTCCCCACAGGGGTGTCTACGAGCAGTACTTC
>TRBV27|TRBD2|TRBJ2-1|19|NA
CASSLFGLAGEWGRDEQFF
TGTGCCAGCAGTTTATTCGGACTAGCGGGAGAGTGGGGAAGGGATGAGCAGTTCTTC
>TRBV9|TRBD1|TRBJ2-5|13|NA
CASSVGTGETQYF
TGTGCCAGCAGCGTAGGGACAGGGGAGACCCAGTACTTC
>TRBV2|NA|TRBJ1-4|13|once
CASSPGLDEKLFF
TGTGCCAGTAGTCCGGGGTTGGATGAAAAACTGTTTTTT
>TRBV11-1|TRBD2|TRBJ2-1|15|NA
CASSLSVGRGNEQFF
TGTGCCAGCAGCCTCTCGGTCGGGAGGGGGAATGAGCAGTTCTTC
>TRBV19|TRBD2|TRBJ2-7|14|few
CASSSLAGPYEQYF
TGTGCCAGTAGTTCACTAGCGGGGCCCTACGAGCAGTACTTC
>TRBV5-1|TRBD1|TRBJ2-5|17|once
CASSPGGDRAVQETQYF
TGCGCCAGCAGCCCGGGTGGGGACAGGGCAGTTCAAGAGACCCAGTACTTC
>TRBV6-6|TRBD1|TRBJ1-5|16|few
CASSFPRGGGNQPQHF
TGTGCCAGCAGTTTCCCGAGAGGGGGCGGCAATCAGCCCCAGCATTTT
>TRBV27|NA|TRBJ2-1|16|NA
CASSLFRGISYNEQFF
TGTGCCAGCAGTTTATTTCGGGGGATCTCCTACAATGAGCAGTTCTTC
>TRBV6-1|TRBD1|TRBJ2-2|14|NA
CASSADRVTGELFF
TGTGCCAGCAGCGCTGACAGGGTTACCGGGGAGCTGTTTTTT
>TRBV19|TRBD2|TRBJ2-3|16|NA
CASNPVGLAGFRTQYF
TGTGCCAGTAACCCGGTGGGACTAGCGGGATTTCGGACGCAGTATTTT
>TRBV28|TRBD2|TRBJ2-3|14|NA
CASSLGAGVDTQYF
TGTGCCAGCAGTTTAGGAGCGGGAGTAGATACGCAGTATTTT